These 12 T cell receptor beta chains were all obtained from the same sample, sequenced in a study of blood T cell repertoires in COVID-19. Repertoires were generated with immunoSEQ multiplex PCR, while TCRdb's copy carries only in-frame clones and drops some. Seen here are about 57,000 clones, 70% to 90% observed once, and the top ten hold around 4.1%. The specimen was PBMCs or T cells enriched from blood (not recorded which). The receptor set was obtained from a woman in her forties with acute COVID-19.

This clone was detected a few times. The chain uses TRBV5-1 and TRBJ2-7; 13 bases agree with TRBD2. The CDR3 spans 16 residues. Looked up from germline, CDR1 is SGHRS and CDR2 is YFSETQ. V shed 2 bases and J 2 bases; nucleotides not matched to a gene: 4. Written as DNA, the CDR3 is TGCGCCAGCAGCTTACTAGCGGGAGGGTCCCCCTACGAGCAGTACTTC. The encoded protein is CASSLLAGGSPYEQYF.

This chain joins TRBV2 and TRBJ1-5; 9 nucleotides agree with TRBD1. CDR3 length equals 15 residues. Trimming took 9 bases from V and 2 from J; bases not matched to a gene: 8. Per germline, CDR1 SNHLY and CDR2 FYNNEI. The CDR3 protein is CASTTGTGRNQPQHF. The DNA of the CDR3 is TGTGCCAGTACCACCGGGACAGGGCGCAATCAGCCCCAGCATTTT.

This clone was seen more than once but under ten times. V is TRBV19 and J is TRBJ1-5; 9 bases fit TRBD1. The CDR3 is 14 amino acids. V gave up 3 bases and J gave up 9 bases; unmatched junction bases: 6. Germline values: CDR1 LNHDA, CDR2 SQIVND (reference sequence). CDR3 region: CASSIRDREAPQHF. Written as DNA, the CDR3 is TGTGCCAGTAGTATTAGGGACAGGGAGGCGCCCCAGCATTTT.

This rearrangement joins TRBV10-3 to TRBJ2-1; 12 nucleotides line up with TRBD1. The CDR3 covers 15 residues. The germline CDR1 and CDR2 sequences are ENHRY and SYGVKD. With 8 bases clipped from V and 8 bases from J, the junction kept 10 bases outside the gene matches. The CDR3, as DNA: TGTGCCATCCGGTCCGGGACAGGGGGCTGGTATGAGCAGTTCTTC. This gives the protein CAIRSGTGGWYEQFF.

CDR3 loop: CASSSTSGWAYEQYF. The CDR3 coding sequence is TGTGCCAGCAGCTCGACTAGCGGGTGGGCCTACGAGCAGTACTTC. The chain is built from TRBV7-9 and TRBJ2-7; TRBD2 aligns across 10 bases. The CDR3 length is 15 residues. The ends lost 4 bases at V and 2 bases at J; junction bases unmatched: 5. From germline, CDR1 is SEHNR and CDR2 FQNEAQ (reference sequence).

This chain links TRBV28 with TRBJ1-5; a possible D gene is TRBD1 (5 bases). The V gene's germline CDR1 is MDHEN and CDR2 SYDVKM. This CDR3 comprises 15 residues. V lost 7 bases, J lost 8 bases, and 21 bases lay in between. CDR3 protein: CASTREGAIMEPQHF. The CDR3 coding sequence is TGTGCCAGCACCAGAGAAGGGGCAATCATGGAGCCCCAGCATTTT.

The chain's CDR3 is CASSSSGGSGANVLTF. Written as DNA, the CDR3 is TGCGCCAGCAGCTCGTCCGGGGGGAGCGGGGCCAACGTCCTGACTTTC. V and J are TRBV5-1 and TRBJ2-6, with TRBD2 matching over 7 bases. The V segment lost 3 bases and the J segment 4 bases; nucleotides outside the gene matches: 7. CDR3 size: 16 residues. Germline V gene sequence: CDR1 SGHRS, CDR2 YFSETQ.

This rearrangement joins TRBV6-2 or TRBV6-3 to TRBJ1-4, with 8 positions matching TRBD1. The CDR3 totals 17 residues. The junction had 16 bases not matched to a gene; V was cut back by 5 bases and J by 8 bases. Germline V gene data show CDR1 as MNHEY and CDR2 as SVGEGT. The CDR3 reads CASSTPGQGRNTEKLFF. The CDR3 bases are TGTGCCAGCAGTACCCCAGGACAGGGTCGGAACACCGAAAAACTGTTTTTT.

The gene calls are TRBV2 and TRBJ1-4; possibly TRBD1 for D (5 bases). CDR1 and CDR2 (germline): SNHLY, FYNNEI. The CDR3 is made up of 15 amino acids. V lost 1 base and J lost 0, with 6 bases in between. The CDR3 DNA sequence: TGTGCCAGCAGTGAAGACAGGACAACTAATGAAAAACTGTTTTTT. It specifies CASSEDRTTNEKLFF.

The V gene is TRBV10-3, the J gene TRBJ1-6, with 7 bases fitting TRBD1. Germline V gene data show CDR1 as ENHRY and CDR2 as SYGVKD. This CDR3 is built from 15 residues. Trimming at V came to 6 bases and at J to 10 bases, leaving 12 bases not matched to a gene. CDR3 region: CAIRDTTGRGSPLHF. The CDR3 DNA is TGTGCCATCAGGGATACGACAGGGAGAGGCTCACCCCTCCACTTT.

For the CDR3, the DNA is TGTGCCACCCAGAGAGGGACAGGGATTCAACAGGGGCAGTTCTTC. It is translated as CATQRGTGIQQGQFF. The chain couples TRBV19 to TRBJ2-1, with 9 nucleotides matching TRBD1. Germline CDR1 LNHDA, CDR2 SQIVND (reference sequence). J gave up 12 bases and V 10 bases, and 19 bases lay outside the gene matches. This CDR3 is built from 15 residues.

The chain carries TRBV5-6 and TRBJ1-3, with D perhaps matching TRBD1 (5 bases). The CDR3 runs to 14 residues. Trimming left V 4 bases short and J 4 bases short, with 12 bases between. The germline CDR1 and CDR2 sequences are SGHDT and YYEEEE. CDR3 bases: TGTGCCAGCAGCCCGGGTCCAGGGGGAAACACCATATATTTT. Encoded protein: CASSPGPGGNTIYF.